The rows below give T cell receptor beta chains drawn from one sample of a study of T cells in Graves' hyperthyroidism and ophthalmopathy. MiXCR was run by TCRdb on the multiplex PCR reads, yielding one entry per CDR3 protein. The table records about 720,000 distinct CDR3 sequences, about 16% of them present only once. Sequenced input: blood. The receptors come from a man between 18 and 35 years old with Graves' hyperthyroidism. Each CDR3 is given with its conserved first and last residue. The D gene is left open where the match is weak. For some rows the clone size is stated as once, few or many, or as a class when expanded; others skip it.

DNA	CDR3	D	V	J	size
TGTGCCAGTAGTATAGAAGGTCCTGGCGAGCAGTACTTC	CASSIEGPGEQYF	NA	TRBV19	TRBJ2-7	NA
TGTGCCAGTAGTGCGACAGCCAACTATGGCTACACCTTC	CASSATANYGYTF	NA	TRBV19	TRBJ1-2	few
TGTGCCAGCAGTGAAGATAGGGGGCGGACAGATACGCAGTATTTT	CASSEDRGRTDTQYF	TRBD1	TRBV2	TRBJ2-3	NA
TGTGCCAGCAGTTTAGGACAGGCCGGCTACACCTTC	CASSLGQAGYTF	NA	TRBV12-3/TRBV12-4	TRBJ1-2	few
TGTGCCAGCAGCTCGTTACCGCGGACTAGCGGAGGATCGTACGAGCAGTACTTC	CASSSLPRTSGGSYEQYF	TRBD2	TRBV7-2	TRBJ2-7	many
TGTGCCAGCAGCTTCGCGGGAGGGGAAAACATTCAGTACTTC	CASSFAGGENIQYF	TRBD2	TRBV5-6	TRBJ2-4	few
TGTGCCAGCAGCCCCTCGCTAGCGGGTTTTTACGAGCAGTACTTC	CASSPSLAGFYEQYF	TRBD2	TRBV3-1	TRBJ2-7	many
TGTGCCACCAGCCCTTCGGGTGGGGGAGACGCTGAAGCTTTCTTT	CATSPSGGGDAEAFF	NA	TRBV15	TRBJ1-1	many
TGTGCCAGCAGCCTTGAGGATCTAGTGGGAGGCTACACCTTC	CASSLEDLVGGYTF	NA	TRBV28	TRBJ1-2	many
TGTGCCAGCAGCCAAGACCAGGACAGGGGGCGAGTAGCTTTCTTT	CASSQDQDRGRVAFF	TRBD1	TRBV4-2	TRBJ1-1	few
TGCAGTGCTAGAGAAGAGTCTACAGATACGCAGTATTTT	CSAREESTDTQYF	NA	TRBV20-1	TRBJ2-3	NA
TGTGCCAGCAGCTTAGGGACAGGGCACGAGCAGTACTTC	CASSLGTGHEQYF	TRBD1	TRBV11-2	TRBJ2-7	NA
TGTGCCTGGAGTGAACGCGGCTCCTACAATGAGCAGTTCTTC	CAWSERGSYNEQFF	NA	TRBV30	TRBJ2-1	NA
TGTGCCAGCAGGCCAACTAGCGGAGGGTACAATGAGCAGTTCTTC	CASRPTSGGYNEQFF	TRBD2	TRBV28	TRBJ2-1	many
TGCAGTGCTAGAGATAGGCGGAGTTCCTACGAGCAGTACTTC	CSARDRRSSYEQYF	NA	TRBV20-1	TRBJ2-7	NA
TGTGCCAGCCAATCCCCAAAAGGAAACAGGGGGCTGAATGAGCAGTTCTTC	CASQSPKGNRGLNEQFF	TRBD1	TRBV28	TRBJ2-1	NA
TGTGCCAGCAGTTACTCTAGCGGGAGCGGTGAGCAGTTCTTC	CASSYSSGSGEQFF	TRBD2	TRBV6-5	TRBJ2-1	few
TGTGCCAGCAGTGAGTACGGACAACTCAATCAGCCCCAGCATTTT	CASSEYGQLNQPQHF	NA	TRBV6-1	TRBJ1-5	NA
TGTGCCAGCTCACCTCGGACAGTCGACTCTGGAAACACCATATATTTT	CASSPRTVDSGNTIYF	NA	TRBV18	TRBJ1-3	NA
TGTGCCAGCACCTTCGGGAGCTCTGGGGCCAACGTCCTGACTTTC	CASTFGSSGANVLTF	NA	TRBV12-3/TRBV12-4	TRBJ2-6	NA
TGTGCCAGCAGCTTTCTTTCAACAGATACGCAGTATTTT	CASSFLSTDTQYF	NA	TRBV7-3	TRBJ2-3	many
TGTGCCACCATGTCCGGGGTCTACGAGCAGTACTTC	CATMSGVYEQYF	NA	TRBV19	TRBJ2-7	few
TGTGCCAGCAGCTACACTTCCAACACCGGGGAGCTGTTTTTT	CASSYTSNTGELFF	NA	TRBV28	TRBJ2-2	NA
TGTGCCAGTAGTATGAATTGGGGGATAGGCAATCAGCCCCAGCATTTT	CASSMNWGIGNQPQHF	NA	TRBV19	TRBJ1-5	NA
TGTGCCAGCAAACCCCTCCTGGGGGCGAGCTATGGCTACACCTTC	CASKPLLGASYGYTF	NA	TRBV6-1	TRBJ1-2	NA
TGTGCCAGCAGCCAGTTAGCCTCCGGGAGGATCCACGAGCAGTACTTC	CASSQLASGRIHEQYF	TRBD2	TRBV3-1	TRBJ2-7	many
TGCAGTGCAACCAGCCGCACCTCTGGAAACACCATATATTTT	CSATSRTSGNTIYF	NA	TRBV20-1	TRBJ1-3	few
TGTGCCAGCAGCCCAGCGACGGGGATTGAGCAGTTCTTC	CASSPATGIEQFF	NA	TRBV14	TRBJ2-1	NA
TGTGCCAGCAGCTTAAGGGGCCCAGGAGATACGCAGTATTTT	CASSLRGPGDTQYF	NA	TRBV7-3	TRBJ2-3	many
TGTGCCAGCAGTCAAGGACGTAAGCAGTTCTTC	CASSQGRKQFF	NA	TRBV6-1	TRBJ2-1	few
TGCGCCAGCAGCCAAGAGGGGGGAGGCAATGAGCAGTTCTTC	CASSQEGGGNEQFF	NA	TRBV4-1	TRBJ2-1	NA
TGTGCCAGCAGTTTGGGGCCCACTGAAGCTTTCTTT	CASSLGPTEAFF	NA	TRBV28	TRBJ1-1	many
TGTGCCAGCAGTTCCGGAGTGAGTTACTATGGCTACACCTTC	CASSSGVSYYGYTF	NA	TRBV12-3/TRBV12-4	TRBJ1-2	many
TGTGCCAGCAGGAGGGACACTGAAGCTTTCTTT	CASRRDTEAFF	NA	TRBV12-3/TRBV12-4	TRBJ1-1	many
TGTGCCAGCACACCGGGACTAGCGGGCAGCACAGATACGCAGTATTTT	CASTPGLAGSTDTQYF	TRBD2	TRBV11-1	TRBJ2-3	many
TGTGCCAGCTCGCTTTACAAGACAGATACGCAGTATTTT	CASSLYKTDTQYF	NA	TRBV18	TRBJ2-3	many